Listed here is a single T cell receptor (beta chain). The source of the sample is a study of blood T cell repertoires in COVID-19. The assay was immunoSEQ multiplex PCR, and TCRdb's table has in-frame clones only and misses some. The sample has about 78,000 clones, about 90% seen once; the top ten hold around 1%. CDR1 GTSNPN and CDR2 SVGIG come from the germline V gene (reference sequence). The junction had 12 bases not matched to a gene; V was cut back by 2 bases and J by 5 bases. The CDR3 extends over 16 amino acids. The V gene is TRBV30, the J gene TRBJ1-1, with 9 bases lining up with TRBD1. The sequence came from a woman between 45 and 65 years old in a cohort sampled during active COVID-19. Sequencing was carried out using peripheral blood. CDR3 residues: CAWSSEDRGLLTEAFF. The DNA for the CDR3 is TGTGCCTGGAGTTCCGAGGACAGGGGATTGTTGACTGAAGCTTTCTTT.